The sample holds a few counts of the clone carrying this TCR beta chain. This record belongs to a study of T-cell reconstitution after alpha-beta-depleted transplantation in children. TCRbeta library construction was performed incorporating unique molecular identifiers. TCRdb itself ran the PCR reads through MiXCR, one entry per CDR3 protein. The profile shows hundreds of thousands of distinct CDR3 sequences, about an eighth of them singletons. This clonotype was obtained from a girl aged 2-10 years with congenital amegakaryocytic thrombocytopenia, due to receive a stem cell transplant. The specimen was PBMCs, collected before TCRalphabeta/CD19-depleted stem cell transplant.

This CDR3 is CASSLDPSNGVYEQYF. CDR3 nucleotide sequence: TGTGCCAGCAGCTTAGATCCCTCGAATGGGGTCTACGAGCAGTACTTC. V is TRBV7-9 and J is TRBJ2-7; no clear D. Germline lookup yields CDR1 SEHNR and CDR2 FQNEAQ (reference sequence). This CDR3 spans 16 amino acids. Trimming left V 1 base short and J 3 bases short, with 16 bases between.